A selection of T cell receptor beta chains follows, all from one sample in a study of T cell responses to AZD1222 COVID-19 vaccine. Measured with immunoSEQ multiplex PCR; TCRdb has only the in-frame clones, and not every one. The top ten clones hold about 4% of a sample with around 160,000 clones, roughly nine tenths of them seen once. Sequencing used peripheral blood, obtained 28 days after the second AZD1222 dose. These receptors all come from an adult who received the AZD1222 COVID-19 vaccine. CDR3s include the opening cysteine and the closing phenylalanine or tryptophan. A D gene is named only where the DNA matches it firmly. Where a row states a size, it is once, few, many or the class of an expanded clone; other rows omit it.

j_call	v_call	d_call	clone_size	cdr3_aa	cdr3_nt
TRBJ2-3	TRBV7-6	TRBD1	NA	CASSLEGGLSTDTQYF	TGTGCCAGCAGCTTAGAAGGGGGCCTAAGCACAGATACGCAGTATTTT
TRBJ1-2	TRBV15	NA	NA	CATSRDLVEGIYGYTF	TGTGCCACCAGCAGAGATCTGGTTGAGGGCATTTATGGCTACACCTTC
TRBJ2-6	TRBV7-2	NA	once	CASRPSGANVLTF	TGTGCCAGCAGACCCTCTGGGGCCAACGTCCTGACTTTC
TRBJ2-7	TRBV19	TRBD1	NA	CASSIPRDRGDTGEQYF	TGTGCCAGTAGTATACCCCGGGACAGGGGAGATACCGGCGAGCAGTACTTC
TRBJ2-3	TRBV10-3	TRBD1	once	CAIRPGTGKDTQYF	TGTGCCATCAGACCCGGGACAGGGAAAGATACGCAGTATTTT
TRBJ2-1	TRBV5-1	NA	NA	CASSLGVGSSYNEQFF	TGCGCCAGCAGCTTGGGGGTAGGGAGCTCCTACAATGAGCAGTTCTTC
TRBJ1-2	TRBV7-2	NA	once	CASSLSAGSDYGYTF	TGTGCCAGCAGCTTATCGGCAGGGTCGGACTATGGCTACACCTTC
TRBJ1-1	TRBV20-1	NA	NA	CSATSASEAFF	TGCAGTGCTACCTCTGCGTCTGAAGCTTTCTTT
TRBJ2-5	TRBV6-6	TRBD1	NA	CASSYWGQGAGETQYF	TGTGCCAGCAGTTACTGGGGACAGGGGGCGGGAGAGACCCAGTACTTC
TRBJ2-1	TRBV6-5	NA	NA	CASSPGTHTYNEQFF	TGTGCCAGCAGCCCCGGGACCCACACCTACAATGAGCAGTTCTTC
TRBJ2-7	TRBV7-8	TRBD1	NA	CASSLDRDWSYEQYF	TGTGCCAGCAGCCTTGACAGGGATTGGTCCTACGAGCAGTACTTC
TRBJ1-1	TRBV13	TRBD1	NA	CASSAYEERGRGTEAFF	TGTGCCAGCAGCGCGTACGAAGAAAGGGGGCGGGGCACTGAAGCTTTCTTT
TRBJ1-5	TRBV27	NA	once	CASSLAGANQPQHF	TGTGCCAGCAGCCTTGCGGGGGCCAATCAGCCCCAGCATTTT
TRBJ1-2	TRBV11-3	NA	NA	CASSLDQRGESYGYTF	TGTGCCAGCAGCTTAGATCAACGGGGGGAAAGCTATGGCTACACCTTC
TRBJ2-5	TRBV24-1	TRBD1	NA	CATSDLRTGTNQETQYF	TGTGCCACCAGTGATTTGAGGACAGGGACCAACCAAGAGACCCAGTACTTC
TRBJ2-3	TRBV29-1	TRBD2	NA	CSAGPSGGDTQYF	TGCAGCGCGGGGCCTAGCGGGGGGGATACGCAGTATTTT